This TCR beta chain derives from a study of neurological immune-mediated disorders. This clonotype was seen repeatedly, ten times or more. Germline V gene sequence: CDR1 WNHNN, CDR2 SYGVQD (reference sequence). CDR3 length equals 16 residues. The trim removed 6 bases at V and 4 bases at J, leaving 9 bases unmatched. TCRdb re-called the 5' RACE reads through MiXCR, storing one row per CDR3 protein. Of 25,000 or so distinct CDR3 sequences listed, about 12% are singletons. This sequence originates from a man in his 60s in good health. The sequenced sample consisted of PBMCs. J is TRBJ2-1 and V is TRBV10-1; 10 bases agree with TRBD2. CDR3 sequence: CASSLKREGPYNEQFF. The CDR3 nucleotides read TGCGCCAGCAGCCTAAAGCGGGAGGGCCCTTACAATGAGCAGTTCTTC.